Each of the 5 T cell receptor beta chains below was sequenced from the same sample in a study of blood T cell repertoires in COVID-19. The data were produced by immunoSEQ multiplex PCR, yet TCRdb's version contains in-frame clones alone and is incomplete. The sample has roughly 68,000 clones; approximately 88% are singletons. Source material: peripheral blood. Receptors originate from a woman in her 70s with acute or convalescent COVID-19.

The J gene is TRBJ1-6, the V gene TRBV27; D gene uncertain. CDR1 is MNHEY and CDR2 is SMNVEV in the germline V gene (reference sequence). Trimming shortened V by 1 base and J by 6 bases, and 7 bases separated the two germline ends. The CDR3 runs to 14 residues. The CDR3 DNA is TGTGCCAGCAGTTTATTGGCGGTTAATTCACCCCTCCACTTT. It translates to CASSLLAVNSPLHF.

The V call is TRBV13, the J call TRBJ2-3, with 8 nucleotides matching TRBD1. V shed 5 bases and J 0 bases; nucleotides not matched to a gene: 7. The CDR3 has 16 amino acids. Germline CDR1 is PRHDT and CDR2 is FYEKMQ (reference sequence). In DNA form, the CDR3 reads TGTGCCAGCAGCCCCGCCCGGACAGGGAGCACAGATACGCAGTATTTT. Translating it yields CASSPARTGSTDTQYF.

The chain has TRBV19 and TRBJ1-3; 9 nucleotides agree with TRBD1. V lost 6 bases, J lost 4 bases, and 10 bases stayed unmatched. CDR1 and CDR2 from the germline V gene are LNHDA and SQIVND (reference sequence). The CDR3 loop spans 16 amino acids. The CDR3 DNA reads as TGTGCCAGTAGCAATACCGGGACAGGGTACGGAAACACCATATATTTT. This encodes CASSNTGTGYGNTIYF.

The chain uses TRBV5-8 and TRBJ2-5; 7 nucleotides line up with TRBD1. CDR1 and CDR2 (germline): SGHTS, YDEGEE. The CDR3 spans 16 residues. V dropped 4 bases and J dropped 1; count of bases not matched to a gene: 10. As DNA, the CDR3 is TGTGCCAGCAGCCCCTCTGCAGGACAGGCCCAAGAGACCCAGTACTTC. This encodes CASSPSAGQAQETQYF.

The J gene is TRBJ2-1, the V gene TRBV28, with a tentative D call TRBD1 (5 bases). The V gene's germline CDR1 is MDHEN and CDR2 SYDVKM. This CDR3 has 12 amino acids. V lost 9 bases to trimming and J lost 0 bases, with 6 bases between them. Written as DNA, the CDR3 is TGTGCCAGTGGGGCCTCCTACAATGAGCAGTTCTTC. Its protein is CASGASYNEQFF.